This TCR beta chain was recorded in a study of CD4+ T cells in melanoma. Assay used: immunoSEQ multiplex PCR; TCRdb lists only in-frame clones, some missing. The sample consists of about 50,000 clones, roughly 87% of them appearing once. Whole-study findings and limits: A reported correlation linked neoantigen-specific CD4+ T cells to CD8+, macrophage and B cell function. Neoantigen-specific CD4+ T cells in melanoma reportedly had diverse differentiation states.

This clone has more than one count but fewer than ten. Its antigen is unknown. This sample also contains other DNA sequences that code for the same CDR3. This TCR came from a human donor with melanoma. The sequenced sample was peripheral blood.

Here the CDR3 DNA reads TGTGCCAGCAGCTTAGAACAGGCTAATTCACCCCTCCACTTT. Protein product: CASSLEQANSPLHF. The chain uses TRBV7-9 and TRBJ1-6; weak D call: TRBD1 (5 bases). The CDR3 runs to 14 residues. Germline values: CDR1 SEHNR, CDR2 FQNEAQ (reference sequence). With 1 base removed from V and 6 bases from J, the gap between germline ends came to 7 bases.